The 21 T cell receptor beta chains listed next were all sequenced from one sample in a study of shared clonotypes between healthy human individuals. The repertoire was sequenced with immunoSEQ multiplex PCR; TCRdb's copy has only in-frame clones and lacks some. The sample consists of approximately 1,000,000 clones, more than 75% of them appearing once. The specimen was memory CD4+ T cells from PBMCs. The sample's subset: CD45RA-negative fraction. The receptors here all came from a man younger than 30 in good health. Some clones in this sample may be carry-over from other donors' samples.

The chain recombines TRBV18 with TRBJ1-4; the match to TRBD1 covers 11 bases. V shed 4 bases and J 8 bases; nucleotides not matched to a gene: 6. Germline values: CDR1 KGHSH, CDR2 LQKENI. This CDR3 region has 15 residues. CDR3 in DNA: TGTGCCAGCTCACGATCCGGGACAGGGGGGGAAAAACTGTTTTTT. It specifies CASSRSGTGGEKLFF.

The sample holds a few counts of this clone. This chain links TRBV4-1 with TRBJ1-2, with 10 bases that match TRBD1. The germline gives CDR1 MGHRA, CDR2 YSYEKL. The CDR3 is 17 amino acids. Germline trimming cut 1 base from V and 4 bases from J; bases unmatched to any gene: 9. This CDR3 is CASSQGESRDRGYGYTF. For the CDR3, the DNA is TGCGCCAGCAGCCAAGGGGAGTCCCGGGACAGGGGCTATGGCTACACCTTC.

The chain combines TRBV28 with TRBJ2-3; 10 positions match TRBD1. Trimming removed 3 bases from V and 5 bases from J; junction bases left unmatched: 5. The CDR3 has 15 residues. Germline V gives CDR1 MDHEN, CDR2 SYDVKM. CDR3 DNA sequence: TGTGCCAGCAGTTTTCCCGGACAGGGGGGAGATACGCAGTATTTT. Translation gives CASSFPGQGGDTQYF.

Written as DNA, the CDR3 is TGCGCCAGCAGCCAAGATCCAGGACAGTACACTGAAGCTTTCTTT. Protein: CASSQDPGQYTEAFF. This chain joins TRBV4-3 and TRBJ1-1, with a tentative D call TRBD1 (6 bases). Germline V CDR1 and CDR2: LGHNA, YSLEER. The CDR3 length is 15 residues. Trimming shortened V by 0 bases and J by 3 bases, and 11 bases separated the two germline ends.

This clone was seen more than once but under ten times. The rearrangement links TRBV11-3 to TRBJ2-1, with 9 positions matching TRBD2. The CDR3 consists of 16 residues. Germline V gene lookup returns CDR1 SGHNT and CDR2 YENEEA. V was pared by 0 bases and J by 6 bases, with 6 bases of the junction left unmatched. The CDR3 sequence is CASSLDPASGINEQFF. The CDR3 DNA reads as TGTGCCAGCAGCTTAGATCCGGCTAGCGGGATCAATGAGCAGTTCTTC.

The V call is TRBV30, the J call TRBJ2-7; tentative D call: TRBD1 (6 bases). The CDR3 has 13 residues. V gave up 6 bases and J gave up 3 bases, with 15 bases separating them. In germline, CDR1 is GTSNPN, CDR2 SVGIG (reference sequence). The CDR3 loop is CACTGRGNYEQYF. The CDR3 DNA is TGTGCCTGCACCGGCAGGGGAAACTACGAGCAGTACTTC.

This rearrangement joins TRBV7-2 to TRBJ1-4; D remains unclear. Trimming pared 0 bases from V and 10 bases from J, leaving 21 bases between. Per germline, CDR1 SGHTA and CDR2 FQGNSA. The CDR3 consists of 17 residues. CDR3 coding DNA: TGTGCCAGCAGCTTAGCGCTTAGGCTGGGGAGGGTTGGAAAACTGTTTTTT. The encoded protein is CASSLALRLGRVGKLFF.

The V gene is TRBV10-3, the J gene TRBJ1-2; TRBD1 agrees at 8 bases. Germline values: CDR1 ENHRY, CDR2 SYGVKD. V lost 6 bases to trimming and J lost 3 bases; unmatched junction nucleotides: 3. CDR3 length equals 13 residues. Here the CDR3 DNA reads TGTGCCATCAGCCTGGGACAGGACTATGGCTACACCTTC. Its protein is CAISLGQDYGYTF.

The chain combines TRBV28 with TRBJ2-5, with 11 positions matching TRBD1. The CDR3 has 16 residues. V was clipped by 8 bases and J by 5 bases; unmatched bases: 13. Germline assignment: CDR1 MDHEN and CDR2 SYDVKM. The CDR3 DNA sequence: TGTGCCAGCCAAATCGGACAGGGGGCATGGGTGGAGACCCAGTACTTC. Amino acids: CASQIGQGAWVETQYF.

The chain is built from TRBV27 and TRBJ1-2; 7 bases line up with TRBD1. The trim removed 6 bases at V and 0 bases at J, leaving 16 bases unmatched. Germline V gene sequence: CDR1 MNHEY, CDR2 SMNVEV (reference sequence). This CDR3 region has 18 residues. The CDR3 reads CASSQSGTQGTANYGYTF. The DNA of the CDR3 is TGTGCCAGCAGCCAATCTGGGACACAGGGGACTGCTAACTATGGCTACACCTTC.

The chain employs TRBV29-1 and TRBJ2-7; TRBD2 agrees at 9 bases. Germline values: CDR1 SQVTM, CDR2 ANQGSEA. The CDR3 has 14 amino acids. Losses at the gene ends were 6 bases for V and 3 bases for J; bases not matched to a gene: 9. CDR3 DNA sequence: TGCAGCGTCGGCCCCATAGCGGGGGACTACGAGCAGTACTTC. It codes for CSVGPIAGDYEQYF.

The DNA for the CDR3 is TGTGCCAGCAGTCGAGACTACAACACCGGGGAGCTGTTTTTT. It codes for CASSRDYNTGELFF. V is TRBV6-1 and J is TRBJ2-2; D perhaps matches TRBD2 (5 bases). The germline CDR1 and CDR2 sequences are MNHNS and SASEGT. CDR3 length: 14 residues. V was trimmed by 5 bases and J by 2 bases, leaving 9 bases between them.

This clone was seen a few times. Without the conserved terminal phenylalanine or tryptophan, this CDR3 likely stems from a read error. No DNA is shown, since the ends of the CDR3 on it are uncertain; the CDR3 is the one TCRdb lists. This CDR3 is CASREREGM. This sequence joins TRBV25-1 and TRBJ1-1. From its first to its last residue, the CDR3 has 9 amino acids. Per germline, CDR1 MGHDK and CDR2 SYGVNS.

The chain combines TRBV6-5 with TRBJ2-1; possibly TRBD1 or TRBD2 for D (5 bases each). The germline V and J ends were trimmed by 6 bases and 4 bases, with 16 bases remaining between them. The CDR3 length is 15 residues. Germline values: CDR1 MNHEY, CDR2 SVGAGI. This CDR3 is CASSPPGTQYNEQFF. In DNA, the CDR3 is TGTGCCAGCAGCCCCCCCGGGACCCAATACAATGAGCAGTTCTTC.

The CDR3 loop reads CAWSVQSYGYTF. DNA of the CDR3: TGTGCCTGGAGTGTACAGTCCTATGGCTACACCTTC. The chain has TRBV30 and TRBJ1-2; D is unresolved. CDR3 size: 12 residues. Germline V gene sequence: CDR1 GTSNPN, CDR2 SVGIG (reference sequence). The ends were cut back, 0 bases at V and 4 bases at J, with 6 bases in the middle.

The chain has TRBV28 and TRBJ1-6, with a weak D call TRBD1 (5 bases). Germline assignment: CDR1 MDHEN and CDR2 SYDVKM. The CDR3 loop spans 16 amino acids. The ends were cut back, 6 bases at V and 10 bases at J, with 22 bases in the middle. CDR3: CASRPTGGGTGSPLHF. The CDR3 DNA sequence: TGTGCCAGCAGGCCAACCGGGGGAGGTACTGGGTCACCCCTCCACTTT. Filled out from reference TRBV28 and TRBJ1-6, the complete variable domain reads DVKVTQSSRYLVKRTGEKVFLECVQDMDHENMFWYRQDPGLGLRLIYFSYDVKMKEKGDIPEGYSVSREKKERFSLILESASTNQTSMYLCASRPTGGGTGSPLHFGNGTRLTVT.

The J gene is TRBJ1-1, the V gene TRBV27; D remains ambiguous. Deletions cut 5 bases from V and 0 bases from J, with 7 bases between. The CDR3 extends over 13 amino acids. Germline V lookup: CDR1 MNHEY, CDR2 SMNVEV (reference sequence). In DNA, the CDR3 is TGTGCCAGCAGTACATACATGAACACTGAAGCTTTCTTT. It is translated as CASSTYMNTEAFF.

DNA of the CDR3: TGCGCCAGCAGCCAACGGACGGGAGGAGGTGAAAAACTGTTTTTT. This sequence encodes CASSQRTGGGEKLFF. The chain links TRBV5-1 to TRBJ1-4; D not resolved. V was clipped by 4 bases and J by 7 bases, with 17 bases between them. The CDR3 extends over 15 amino acids. The germline V gene has CDR1 SGHRS and CDR2 YFSETQ.

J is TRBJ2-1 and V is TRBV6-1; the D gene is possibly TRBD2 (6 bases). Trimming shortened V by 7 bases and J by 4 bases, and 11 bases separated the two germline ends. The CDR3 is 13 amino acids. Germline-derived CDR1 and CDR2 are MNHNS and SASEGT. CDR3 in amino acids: CASMPSDYNEQFF. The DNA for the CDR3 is TGTGCCAGCATGCCTAGCGATTACAATGAGCAGTTCTTC.

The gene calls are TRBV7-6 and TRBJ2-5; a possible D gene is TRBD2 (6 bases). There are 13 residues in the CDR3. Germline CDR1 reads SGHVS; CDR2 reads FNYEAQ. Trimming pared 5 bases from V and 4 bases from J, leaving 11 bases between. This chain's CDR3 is CASSRSGGETQYF. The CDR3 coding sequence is TGTGCCAGCAGCCGTAGCGGAGGAGAGACCCAGTACTTC. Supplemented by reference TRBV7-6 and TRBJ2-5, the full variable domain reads GAGVSQSPRYKVTKRGQDVALRCDPISGHVSLYWYRQALGQGPEFLTYFNYEAQQDKSGLPNDRFSAERPEGSISTLTIQRTEQRDSAMYRCASSRSGGETQYFGPGTRLLVL.

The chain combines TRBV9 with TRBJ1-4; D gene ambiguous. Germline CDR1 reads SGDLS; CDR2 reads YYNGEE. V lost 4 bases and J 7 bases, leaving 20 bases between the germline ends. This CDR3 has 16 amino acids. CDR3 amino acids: CASSIDPDPTREKLFF. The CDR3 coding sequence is TGTGCCAGCAGCATAGACCCGGATCCCACGCGTGAAAAACTGTTTTTT.